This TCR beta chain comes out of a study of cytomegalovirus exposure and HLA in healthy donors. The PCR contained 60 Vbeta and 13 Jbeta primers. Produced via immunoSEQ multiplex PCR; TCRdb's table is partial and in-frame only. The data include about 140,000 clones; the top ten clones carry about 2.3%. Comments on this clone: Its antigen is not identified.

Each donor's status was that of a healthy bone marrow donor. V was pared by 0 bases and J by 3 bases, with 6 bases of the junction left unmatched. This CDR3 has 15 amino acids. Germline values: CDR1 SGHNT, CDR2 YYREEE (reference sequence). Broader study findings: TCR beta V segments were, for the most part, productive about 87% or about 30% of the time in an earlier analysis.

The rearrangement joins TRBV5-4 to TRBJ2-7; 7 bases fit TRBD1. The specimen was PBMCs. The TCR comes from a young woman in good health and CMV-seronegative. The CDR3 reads CASSLGRDSFYEQYF. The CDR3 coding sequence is TGTGCCAGCAGCTTGGGAAGGGACAGCTTCTACGAGCAGTACTTC.